This T cell receptor beta chain appears in the sequencing data of a study of blood T cell dynamics during melanoma immunotherapy. Study findings and constraints: Cell-free DNA CDR3 sequences most resembled the immune-effector CD8+ subset, which was also most clonal.

Stated time point: week 3, after first cycle of checkpoint inhibitor. All DNA from each sorted CD8+ subset was loaded. Produced via immunoSEQ multiplex PCR; TCRdb's table is partial and in-frame only. The data show a few thousand clones, approximately 96% seen once. CDR1 LNHDA and CDR2 SQIVND come from the germline V gene (reference sequence). The CDR3 loop spans 15 amino acids. V was clipped by 5 bases and J by 3 bases, with 13 bases between them. This clone has only one observation. Its antigen is still unknown. This sequence originates from a human donor with melanoma. Sequenced here: effector memory CD8+ T cells from blood, sampled from a patient treated with checkpoint blockade. This chain connects TRBV19 to TRBJ1-4; unclear D gene. CDR3 amino acids: CASSPRQVPNEKLFF. For the CDR3, the DNA is TGTGCCAGTAGTCCTCGTCAAGTTCCTAATGAAAAACTGTTTTTT.